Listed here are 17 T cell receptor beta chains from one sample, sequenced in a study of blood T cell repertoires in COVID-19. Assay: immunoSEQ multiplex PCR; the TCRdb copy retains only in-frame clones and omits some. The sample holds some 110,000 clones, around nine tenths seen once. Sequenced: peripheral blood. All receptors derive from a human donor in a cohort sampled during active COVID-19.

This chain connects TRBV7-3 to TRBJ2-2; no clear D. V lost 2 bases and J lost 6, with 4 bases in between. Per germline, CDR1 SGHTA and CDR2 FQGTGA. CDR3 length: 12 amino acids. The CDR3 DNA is TGTGCCAGCAGCTTAGAGTCCGGGGAGCTGTTTTTT. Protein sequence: CASSLESGELFF.

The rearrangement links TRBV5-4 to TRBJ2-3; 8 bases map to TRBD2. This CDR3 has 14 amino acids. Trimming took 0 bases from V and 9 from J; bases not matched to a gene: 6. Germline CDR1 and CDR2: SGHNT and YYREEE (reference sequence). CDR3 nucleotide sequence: TGTGCCAGCAGCTTGGGGGGTACTAGCGGCACGCAGTATTTT. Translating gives CASSLGGTSGTQYF.

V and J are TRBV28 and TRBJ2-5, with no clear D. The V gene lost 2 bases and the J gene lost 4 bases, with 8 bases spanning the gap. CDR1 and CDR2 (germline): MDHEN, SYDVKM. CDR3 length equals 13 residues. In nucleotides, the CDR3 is TGTGCCAGCAGTTTACAACTACGAGAGACCCAGTACTTC. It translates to CASSLQLRETQYF.

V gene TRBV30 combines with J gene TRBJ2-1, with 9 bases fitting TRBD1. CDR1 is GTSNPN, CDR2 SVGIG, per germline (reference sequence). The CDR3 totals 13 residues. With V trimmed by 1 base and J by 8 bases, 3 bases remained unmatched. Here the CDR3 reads CAWSADRGHEQFF. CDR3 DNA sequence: TGTGCCTGGAGTGCGGACAGGGGTCATGAGCAGTTCTTC.

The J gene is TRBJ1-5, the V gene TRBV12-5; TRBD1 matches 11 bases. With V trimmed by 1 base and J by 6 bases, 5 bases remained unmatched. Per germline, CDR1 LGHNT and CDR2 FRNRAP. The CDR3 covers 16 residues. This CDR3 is CASGLGDRGIGQPQHF. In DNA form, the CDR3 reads TGTGCTAGTGGTTTGGGGGACAGGGGGATAGGTCAGCCCCAGCATTTT.

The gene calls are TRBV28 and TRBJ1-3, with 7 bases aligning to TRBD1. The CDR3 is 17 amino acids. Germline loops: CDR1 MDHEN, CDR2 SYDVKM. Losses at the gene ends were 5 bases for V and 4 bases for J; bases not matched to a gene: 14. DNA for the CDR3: TGTGCCAGCAGTACTCTCAGGGACAGAGGATTAGGAAACACCATATATTTT. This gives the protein CASSTLRDRGLGNTIYF. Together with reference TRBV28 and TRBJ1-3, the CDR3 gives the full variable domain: DVKVTQSSRYLVKRTGEKVFLECVQDMDHENMFWYRQDPGLGLRLIYFSYDVKMKEKGDIPEGYSVSREKKERFSLILESASTNQTSMYLCASSTLRDRGLGNTIYFGEGSWLTVV.

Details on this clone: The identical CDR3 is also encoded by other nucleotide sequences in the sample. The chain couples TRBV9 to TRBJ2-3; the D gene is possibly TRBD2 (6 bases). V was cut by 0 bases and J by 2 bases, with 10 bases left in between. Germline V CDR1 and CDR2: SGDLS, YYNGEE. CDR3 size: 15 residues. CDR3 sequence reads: CASSVAAGSTDTQYF. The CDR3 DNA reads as TGTGCCAGCAGCGTAGCCGCGGGGTCCACAGATACGCAGTATTTT.

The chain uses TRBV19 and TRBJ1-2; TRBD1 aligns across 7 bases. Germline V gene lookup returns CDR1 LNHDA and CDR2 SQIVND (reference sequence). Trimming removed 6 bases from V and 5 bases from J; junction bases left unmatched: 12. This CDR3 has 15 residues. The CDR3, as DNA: TGTGCCAGTAGATCTGGGACAGTGAATATTTATGGCTACACCTTC. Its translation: CASRSGTVNIYGYTF.

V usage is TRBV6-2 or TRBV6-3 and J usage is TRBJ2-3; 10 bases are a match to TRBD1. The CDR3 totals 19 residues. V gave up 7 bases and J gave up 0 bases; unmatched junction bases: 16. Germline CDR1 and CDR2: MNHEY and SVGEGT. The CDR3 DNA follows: TGTGCCAGCACCCCGATGTGGGGACAGGGGATTTCTAGCACAGATACGCAGTATTTT. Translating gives CASTPMWGQGISSTDTQYF.

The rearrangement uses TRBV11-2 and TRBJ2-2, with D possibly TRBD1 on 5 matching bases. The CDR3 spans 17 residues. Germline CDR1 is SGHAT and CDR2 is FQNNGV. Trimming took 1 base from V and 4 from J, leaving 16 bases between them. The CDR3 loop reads CASSLVFRQGPTGELFF. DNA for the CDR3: TGTGCCAGCAGCTTAGTATTTAGGCAGGGCCCCACCGGGGAGCTGTTTTTT.

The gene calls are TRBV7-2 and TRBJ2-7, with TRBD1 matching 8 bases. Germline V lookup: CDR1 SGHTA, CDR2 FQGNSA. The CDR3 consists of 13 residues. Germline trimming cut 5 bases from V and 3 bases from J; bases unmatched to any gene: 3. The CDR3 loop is CASSPGTGYEQYF. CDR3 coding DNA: TGTGCCAGCAGCCCAGGGACAGGCTACGAGCAGTACTTC. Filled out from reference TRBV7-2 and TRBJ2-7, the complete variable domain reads GAGVSQSPSNKVTEKGKDVELRCDPISGHTALYWYRQSLGQGLEFLIYFQGNSAPDKSGLPSDRFSAERTGGSVSTLTIQRTQQEDSAVYLCASSPGTGYEQYFGPGTRLTVT.

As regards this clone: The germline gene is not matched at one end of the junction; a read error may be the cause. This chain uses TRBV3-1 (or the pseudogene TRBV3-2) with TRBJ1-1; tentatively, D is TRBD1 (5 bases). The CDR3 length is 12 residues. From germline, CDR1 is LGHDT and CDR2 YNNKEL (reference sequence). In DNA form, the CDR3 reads TGTGCCAGCAGCCAAGTTGAGCGTAAGGGGCTGTTT. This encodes CASSQVERKGLF.

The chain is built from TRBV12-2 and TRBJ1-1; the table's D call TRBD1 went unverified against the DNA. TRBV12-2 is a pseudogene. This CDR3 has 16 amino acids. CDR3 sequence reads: CASRYTQGTSNTEAFF. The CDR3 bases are TGTGCAAGTCGCTATACTCAAGGGACATCGAACACTGAAGCTTTCTTT.

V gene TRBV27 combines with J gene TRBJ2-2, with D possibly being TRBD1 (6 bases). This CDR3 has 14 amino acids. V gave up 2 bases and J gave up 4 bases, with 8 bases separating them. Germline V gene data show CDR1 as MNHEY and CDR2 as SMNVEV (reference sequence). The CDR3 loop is CASSLIRGTGELFF. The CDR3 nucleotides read TGTGCCAGCAGTTTAATCAGGGGCACCGGGGAGCTGTTTTTT.

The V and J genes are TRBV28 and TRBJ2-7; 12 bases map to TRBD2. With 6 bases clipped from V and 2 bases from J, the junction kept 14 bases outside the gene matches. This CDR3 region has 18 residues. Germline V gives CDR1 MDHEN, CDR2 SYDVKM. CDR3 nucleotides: TGTGCCAGCAGCCCCGTTTTGGGGAGGACTAGCGGGACCTACGAGCAGTACTTC. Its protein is CASSPVLGRTSGTYEQYF.

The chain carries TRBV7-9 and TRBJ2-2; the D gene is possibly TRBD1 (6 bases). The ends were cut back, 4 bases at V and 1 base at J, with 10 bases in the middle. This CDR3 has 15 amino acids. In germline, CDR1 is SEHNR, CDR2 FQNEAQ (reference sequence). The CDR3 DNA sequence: TGTGCCAGCAGCTACCGGACAGAGAACACCGGGGAGCTGTTTTTT. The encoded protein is CASSYRTENTGELFF.

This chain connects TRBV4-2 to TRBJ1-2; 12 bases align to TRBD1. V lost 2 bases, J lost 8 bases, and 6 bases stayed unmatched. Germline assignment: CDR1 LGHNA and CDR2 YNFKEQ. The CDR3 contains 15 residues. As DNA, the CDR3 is TGTGCCAGCAGCCAACCGGGACAGGGGGCGGTGGGCTACACCTTC. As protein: CASSQPGQGAVGYTF.